This TCR beta chain was retrieved from a study of blood T cell repertoires in COVID-19. The overall study: Italy, Spain and the United States were the sources of the convalescent and acute COVID-19 samples. Nucleic acid was either cDNA or gDNA, and it came from T cells, B-cell-depleted T cells, or PBMCs.

The table lists this clone with a count of one. In the authors' methods: The authors estimated nucleated cell counts from reference gene primer amplification. The protocol was immunoSEQ multiplex PCR, while the TCRdb copy is restricted to in-frame clones and leaves out a portion. The D gene and trimming were derived from the DNA, and the V and J assignments and clone size from that table. Of about 28,000 clones detected, roughly 84% appear once; the ten largest clones hold about 16%. Per germline, CDR1 MDHEN and CDR2 SYDVKM. The CDR3 runs to 13 residues. The germline V and J ends were trimmed by 7 bases and 4 bases, with 13 bases remaining between them.

The sequenced material came from peripheral blood. This TCR came from a man aged 65 to 85 with active COVID-19. The chain carries TRBV28 and TRBJ1-1, with no clear D. This chain's CDR3 is CASISMGSTEAFF. The CDR3 nucleotides are TGTGCCAGCATCAGTATGGGGAGCACTGAAGCTTTCTTT.